Here is one TCR beta chain with its context. This clone's antigen is unknown. No quality values exist for individual bases; no much larger clone is one base distant. In the first month after transplant, blood samples were collected up to 4 times, and after that at least monthly when available. This specimen belongs to a study of graft-versus-host responses after intestinal transplantation (dated by TCRdb to the early 2020s). Turning to the overall study: Multivisceral, liver-intestinal, or isolated intestinal transplants were received by the recipients. Donor T cell macrochimerism was defined as a peak of at least 4% donor T cells among recipient peripheral blood mononuclear cells. Instead of going to the commercial service, samples from a few later patients were sequenced in-house on an Illumina MiSeq and processed with MiXCR. A cohort of about two dozen intestinal transplant recipients, including one retransplant, was enrolled, and a few patients lacking pretransplant specimens were excluded. Every recipient was given anti-thymocyte globulin induction, then maintenance tacrolimus and steroids for 3 to 4 years. After intestinal transplantation, graft-versus-host and host-versus-graft alloreactive T cell clones in the graft, circulation and bone marrow were tracked using bulk TCR-beta CDR3 sequencing. Alloreactive clones were identified by sequencing pre-transplant mixed lymphocyte reaction products and comparing these products with unstimulated pre-transplant donor and recipient T cells. On the study overall, not on this receptor specifically: GvH clones were detected in recipient bone marrow, and some appeared earlier in ileal mucosa or blood, consistent with an intestinal mucosal origin. In patients with donor T cell macrochimerism, the allografts had high GvH to HvG T cell clonal ratios. Early after transplant, peak levels of circulating GvH clones were associated with declines in HvG clones. The conclusions were limited by the relatively low number and heterogeneity of the intestinal transplant patients.

The protocol used for the library was the immunoSEQ multiplex PCR assay. For most patients, genomic DNA was subjected to high-throughput TCR-beta CDR3 sequencing by Adaptive Biotechnologies. The source study handled its data this way. Adaptive's ImmunoSEQ software supplied the TCR sequencing data for under 20 patients, while MiXCR and VDJtools were used to process a few other patients. Because the origin of CDR3 nucleotide sequences shared between donor and recipient could not be assigned, those sequences were removed. To count as alloreactive, a clone needed at least 2-fold expansion over unstimulated cells and a minimum CFSE-low frequency of 0.002% (template counts) or 0.001% (read counts). Mappable clones were those detected in sequenced pre-transplant spleen, lymph node, or MLR CFSE-low populations of the donor or recipient. The cumulative frequency of alloreactive clones was calculated as a percentage of all sequences, weighted by copy number. In its TCRdb copy, this immuneACCESS table keeps in-frame sequences only and misses some clones. Where compared with another copy, unresolved V genes explain less than half of these, and the others have no known cause. The DNA was the basis for D and trimming; V, J and clone size are from that table. A total of about 40,000 clones appear in this sample, about 89% of them only once. The top ten clonotypes cover over 2% of the sample.

From the germline V gene (reference sequence), CDR1 is SEHNR and CDR2 is FQNEAQ. V is cut by 5 bases and J by 0 bases, and the space between the germline ends is 14 bases. The CDR3 spans 16 residues, from the cysteine through the phenylalanine. CDR3 DNA is the only sequence kept; it has 48 bases, read in frame from the first base. This clonotype originated in a human patient who received an intestinal transplant, so some T cells may come from the graft donor. Sequencing used PBMCs, obtained approximately 320 days after intestinal transplant. This chain is built from TRBV7-9 and TRBJ2-4; the D gene is possibly TRBD2, with 6 bases matching. The nucleotides read TGTGCCAGCAGCCCCAGACTGGGACTAGCCAAAAACATTCAGTACTTC. Translated, this is CASSPRLGLAKNIQYF.